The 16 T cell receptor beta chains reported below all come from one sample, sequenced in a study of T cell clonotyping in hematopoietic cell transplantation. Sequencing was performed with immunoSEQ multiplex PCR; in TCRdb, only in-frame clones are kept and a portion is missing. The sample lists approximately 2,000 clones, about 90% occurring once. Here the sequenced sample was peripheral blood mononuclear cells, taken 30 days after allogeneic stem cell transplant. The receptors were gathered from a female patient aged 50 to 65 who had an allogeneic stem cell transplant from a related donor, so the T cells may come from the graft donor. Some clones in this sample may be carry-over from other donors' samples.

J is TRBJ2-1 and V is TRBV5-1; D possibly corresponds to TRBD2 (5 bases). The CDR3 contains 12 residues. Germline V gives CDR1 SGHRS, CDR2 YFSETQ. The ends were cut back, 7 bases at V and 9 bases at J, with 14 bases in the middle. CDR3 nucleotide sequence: TGCGCCAGCTCCGAAGGACTTCGTGAGCAGTTCTTC. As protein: CASSEGLREQFF. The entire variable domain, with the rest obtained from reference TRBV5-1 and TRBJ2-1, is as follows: KAGVTQTPRYLIKTRGQQVTLSCSPISGHRSVSWYQQTPGQGLQFLFEYFSETQRNKGNFPGRFSGRQFSNSRSEMNVSTLELGDSALYLCASSEGLREQFFGPGTRLTVL.

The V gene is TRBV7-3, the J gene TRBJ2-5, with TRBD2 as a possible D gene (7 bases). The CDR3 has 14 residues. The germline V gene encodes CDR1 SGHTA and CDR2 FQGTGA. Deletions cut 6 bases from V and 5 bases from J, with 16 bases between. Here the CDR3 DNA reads TGTGCCAGCAGTCCCCACGGGGGGCTGGAGACCCAGTACTTC. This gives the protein CASSPHGGLETQYF.

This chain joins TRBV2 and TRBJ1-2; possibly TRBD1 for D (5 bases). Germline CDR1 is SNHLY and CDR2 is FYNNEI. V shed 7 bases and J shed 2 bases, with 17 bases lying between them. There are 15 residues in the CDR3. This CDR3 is CASKSRARGNYGYTF. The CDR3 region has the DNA TGTGCCAGCAAGAGCAGGGCGCGGGGGAACTATGGCTACACCTTC.

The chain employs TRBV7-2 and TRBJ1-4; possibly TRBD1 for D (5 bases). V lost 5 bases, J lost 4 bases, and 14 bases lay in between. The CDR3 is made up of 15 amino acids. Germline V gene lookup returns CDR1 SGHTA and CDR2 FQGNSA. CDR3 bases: TGTGCCAGCAGCCCCCAGGGTGGGGTTAATGAAAAACTGTTTTTT. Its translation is CASSPQGGVNEKLFF.

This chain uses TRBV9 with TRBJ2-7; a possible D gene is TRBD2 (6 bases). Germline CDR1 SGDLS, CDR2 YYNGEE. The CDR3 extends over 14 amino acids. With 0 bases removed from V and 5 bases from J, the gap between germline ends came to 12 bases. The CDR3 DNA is TGTGCCAGCAGCGTAGTGGGGCGCGGGGACGAGCAGTACTTC. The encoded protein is CASSVVGRGDEQYF.

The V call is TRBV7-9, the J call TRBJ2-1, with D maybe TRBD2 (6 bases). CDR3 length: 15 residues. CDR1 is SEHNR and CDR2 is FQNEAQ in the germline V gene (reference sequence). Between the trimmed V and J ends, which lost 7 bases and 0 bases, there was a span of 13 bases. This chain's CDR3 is CASNRGTGSYNEQFF. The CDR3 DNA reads TGTGCCAGCAACCGAGGGACTGGCTCCTACAATGAGCAGTTCTTC. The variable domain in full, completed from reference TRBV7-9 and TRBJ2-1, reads DTGVSQNPRHKITKRGQNVTFRCDPISEHNRLYWYRQTLGQGPEFLTYFQNEAQLEKSRLLSDRFSAERPKGSFSTLEIQRTEQGDSAMYLCASNRGTGSYNEQFFGPGTRLTVL.

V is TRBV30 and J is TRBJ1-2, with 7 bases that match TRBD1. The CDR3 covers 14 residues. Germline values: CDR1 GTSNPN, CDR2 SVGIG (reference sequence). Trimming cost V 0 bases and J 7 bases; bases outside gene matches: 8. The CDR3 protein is CAWSVRRGVPGYTF. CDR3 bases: TGTGCCTGGAGTGTCCGCAGGGGGGTTCCTGGCTACACCTTC. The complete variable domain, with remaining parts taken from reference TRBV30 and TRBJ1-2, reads SQTIHQWPATLVQPVGSPLSLECTVEGTSNPNLYWYRQAAGRGLQLLFYSVGIGQISSEVPQNLSASRPQDRQFILSSKKLLLSDSGFYLCAWSVRRGVPGYTFGSGTRLTVV.

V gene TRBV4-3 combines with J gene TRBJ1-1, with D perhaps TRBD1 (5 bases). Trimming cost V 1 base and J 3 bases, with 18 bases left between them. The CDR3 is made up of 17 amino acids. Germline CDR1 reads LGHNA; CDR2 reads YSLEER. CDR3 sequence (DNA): TGCGCCAGCAGCCAAGTGGCAGGGACCCATTGGGACACTGAAGCTTTCTTT. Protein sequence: CASSQVAGTHWDTEAFF.

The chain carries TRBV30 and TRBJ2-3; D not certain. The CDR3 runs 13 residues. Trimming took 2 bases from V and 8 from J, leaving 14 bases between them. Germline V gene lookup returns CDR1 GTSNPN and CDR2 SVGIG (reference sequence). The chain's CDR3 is CAWSSEGGSTQYF. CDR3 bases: TGTGCCTGGAGTTCGGAAGGTGGCAGTACGCAGTATTTT.

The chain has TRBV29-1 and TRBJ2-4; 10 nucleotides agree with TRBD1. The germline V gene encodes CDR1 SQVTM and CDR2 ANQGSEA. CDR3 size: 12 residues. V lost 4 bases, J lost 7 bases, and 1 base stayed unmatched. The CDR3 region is CSVGQGANIQYF. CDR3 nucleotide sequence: TGCAGCGTTGGACAGGGGGCGAACATTCAGTACTTC.

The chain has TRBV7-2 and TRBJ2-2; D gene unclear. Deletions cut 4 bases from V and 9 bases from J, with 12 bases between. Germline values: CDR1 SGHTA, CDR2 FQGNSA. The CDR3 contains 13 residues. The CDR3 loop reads CASSYRPVWELFF. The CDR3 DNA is TGTGCCAGCAGCTACCGGCCGGTATGGGAGCTGTTTTTT.

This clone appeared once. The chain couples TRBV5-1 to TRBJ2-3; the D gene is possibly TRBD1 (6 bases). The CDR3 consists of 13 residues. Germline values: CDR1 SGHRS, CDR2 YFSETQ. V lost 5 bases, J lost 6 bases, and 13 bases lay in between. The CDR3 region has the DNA TGCGCCAGCAGTTTCTGGGGGCGGGATACGCAGTATTTT. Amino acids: CASSFWGRDTQYF.

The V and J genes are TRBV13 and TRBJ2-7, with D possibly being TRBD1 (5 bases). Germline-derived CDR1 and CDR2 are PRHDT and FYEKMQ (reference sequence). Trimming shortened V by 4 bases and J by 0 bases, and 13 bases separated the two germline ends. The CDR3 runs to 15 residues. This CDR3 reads CASSSNRLSSYEQYF. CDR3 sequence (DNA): TGTGCCAGCAGCTCAAACAGGTTAAGCTCCTACGAGCAGTACTTC.

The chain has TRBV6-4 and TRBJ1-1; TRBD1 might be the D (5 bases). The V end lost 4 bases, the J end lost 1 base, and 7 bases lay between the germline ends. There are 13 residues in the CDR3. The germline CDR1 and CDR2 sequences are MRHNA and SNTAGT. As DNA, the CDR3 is TGTGCCAGCAGTGCGGGGCAGAACACTGAAGCTTTCTTT. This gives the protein CASSAGQNTEAFF.

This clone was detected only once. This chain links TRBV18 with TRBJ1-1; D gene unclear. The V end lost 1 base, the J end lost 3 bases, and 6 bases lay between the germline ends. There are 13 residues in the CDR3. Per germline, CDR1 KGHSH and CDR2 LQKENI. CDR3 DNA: TGTGCCAGCTCACCACGGCAGGACACTGAAGCTTTCTTT. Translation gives CASSPRQDTEAFF.

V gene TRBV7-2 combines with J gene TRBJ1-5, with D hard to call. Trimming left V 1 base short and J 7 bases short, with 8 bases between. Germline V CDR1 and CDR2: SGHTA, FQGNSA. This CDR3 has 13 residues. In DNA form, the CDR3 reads TGTGCCAGCAGCTTAGAAGGTGGGCAGCCCCAGCATTTT. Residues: CASSLEGGQPQHF.